A single sample gave rise to the 25 T cell receptor beta chains below, sequenced in a study of cytomegalovirus exposure and HLA in healthy donors. It was with 60 Vbeta and 13 Jbeta primers that the PCR ran. The method was immunoSEQ multiplex PCR; TCRdb's version includes in-frame clones alone and lacks a portion of them. Here the sample spans under 150,000 clones, roughly 79% being singletons. Sequenced input: PBMCs. The receptors were gathered from a woman aged 40 to 50 in good health and CMV-seronegative.

The gene calls are TRBV7-8 and TRBJ2-7; a possible D gene is TRBD1 (5 bases). The germline gives CDR1 SGHVS, CDR2 FQNEAQ. V lost 4 bases and J 4 bases, leaving 11 bases between the germline ends. There are 13 residues in the CDR3. The CDR3 nucleotides read TGTGCCAGCAGCTATCCCCCAGGGTACGAGCAGTACTTC. Translation gives CASSYPPGYEQYF.

In its sample, this clone was seen once. The genes are TRBV27 and TRBJ2-2, with a tentative D call TRBD1 (6 bases). Germline values: CDR1 MNHEY, CDR2 SMNVEV (reference sequence). V gave up 5 bases and J gave up 0 bases, with 13 bases separating them. The CDR3 is made up of 16 amino acids. This CDR3 reads CASSLRQAANTGELFF. DNA of the CDR3: TGTGCCAGCAGTCTCAGACAGGCCGCGAACACCGGGGAGCTGTTTTTT.

This clone was recorded once. The chain carries TRBV6-1 and TRBJ1-4; D possibly corresponds to TRBD1 (6 bases). The CDR3 contains 15 residues. Germline V gives CDR1 MNHNS, CDR2 SASEGT. Trimming took off 5 bases at V and 0 bases at J, with 10 bases between the two ends. The chain's CDR3 is CASSITGSTNEKLFF. The DNA for the CDR3 is TGTGCCAGCAGTATAACAGGGTCAACTAATGAAAAACTGTTTTTT.

CDR3 amino acids: CASNEAGGNTEAFF. CDR3 nucleotides: TGTGCCAGTAACGAGGCGGGCGGGAACACTGAAGCTTTCTTT. The V and J genes are TRBV19 and TRBJ1-1, with no clear D. Germline CDR1 and CDR2: LNHDA and SQIVND (reference sequence). CDR3 length: 14 amino acids. Trimming took 7 bases from V and 1 from J, leaving 13 bases between them.

The chain couples TRBV6-6 to TRBJ2-5; D is possibly TRBD1 (5 bases). With the DNA end fitting TRBJ2-7 better, the J assignment may be wrong. The CDR3 sequence is 16 residues long. Germline CDR1 reads MNHNY; CDR2 reads SVGAGI (reference sequence). The CDR3 is CASSYSGRGQGYEQYF. The CDR3 coding sequence is TGTGCCAGCAGTTACTCCGGGCGAGGCCAGGGCTACGAGCAGTACTTC.

The V gene is TRBV6-1, the J gene TRBJ2-5, with 8 bases matching TRBD2. Germline CDR1 reads MNHNS; CDR2 reads SASEGT. CDR3 length equals 17 residues. After removal of 4 bases from V and 7 bases from J, the junction contained 17 bases not matched to a gene. As DNA, the CDR3 is TGTGCCAGCAGTGGGAACTGGGTCTCCCGGGAGGGCGGGACCCAGTACTTC. Amino acid sequence: CASSGNWVSREGGTQYF.

CDR3 sequence: CASSSTSGGNQPQHF. CDR3 nucleotide sequence: TGCGCCAGCAGCTCCACTTCGGGGGGCAATCAGCCCCAGCATTTT. The chain has TRBV5-1 and TRBJ1-5; weak D call: TRBD1 (5 bases). The CDR3 totals 15 residues. Per germline, CDR1 SGHRS and CDR2 YFSETQ. The ends were cut back, 3 bases at V and 2 bases at J, with 12 bases in the middle.

This rearrangement joins TRBV27 to TRBJ2-6; D not certain. The CDR3 contains 16 residues. Trimming took 3 bases from V and 0 from J, leaving 9 bases between them. CDR1 MNHEY and CDR2 SMNVEV come from the germline V gene (reference sequence). This CDR3 reads CASSLTLGSGANVLTF. As DNA, the CDR3 is TGTGCCAGCAGTTTGACTCTAGGCTCTGGGGCCAACGTCCTGACTTTC.

The chain carries TRBV5-1 and TRBJ2-5; 9 nucleotides line up with TRBD2. Germline V gives CDR1 SGHRS, CDR2 YFSETQ. The CDR3 length is 15 residues. Losses at the gene ends were 4 bases for V and 5 bases for J; bases not matched to a gene: 9. DNA for the CDR3: TGCGCCAGCAGCCGGGTAGCGGGGGCTCGGGAGACCCAGTACTTC. Residues: CASSRVAGARETQYF.

This clone was detected only a few times. The rearrangement uses TRBV5-1 and TRBJ1-1; the D is unclear. There are 13 residues in the CDR3. The germline V gene encodes CDR1 SGHRS and CDR2 YFSETQ. Trimming took 7 bases from V and 0 from J, leaving 10 bases between them. CDR3 sequence reads: CASYKAVNTEAFF. CDR3 nucleotides: TGCGCCAGCTATAAGGCGGTGAACACTGAAGCTTTCTTT. The full variable domain, in which reference TRBV5-1 and TRBJ1-1 provide the parts outside the CDR3, is KAGVTQTPRYLIKTRGQQVTLSCSPISGHRSVSWYQQTPGQGLQFLFEYFSETQRNKGNFPGRFSGRQFSNSRSEMNVSTLELGDSALYLCASYKAVNTEAFFGQGTRLTVV.

This clone came up a few times. Other nucleotide sequences in the sample specify the same CDR3. The J gene is TRBJ1-1, the V gene TRBV7-9; a weak D match, TRBD1 (5 bases). CDR3 size: 14 residues. Between the trimmed V and J ends, which lost 1 base and 1 base, there was a span of 7 bases. Germline V gives CDR1 SEHNR, CDR2 FQNEAQ (reference sequence). CDR3 sequence: CASSLGQGNTEAFF. In DNA, the CDR3 is TGTGCCAGCAGCTTAGGTCAGGGGAACACTGAAGCTTTCTTT.

The V call is TRBV30, the J call TRBJ2-1; D might be TRBD2 (6 bases). Germline V CDR1 and CDR2: GTSNPN, SVGIG (reference sequence). The CDR3 length is 11 residues. The V and J ends lost 5 bases and 7 bases respectively, with 9 bases between them. In nucleotides, the CDR3 is TGTGCCTGGGGGGACTTGAATGAGCAGTTCTTC. This sequence encodes CAWGDLNEQFF. The full variable domain, its missing parts supplied by reference TRBV30 and TRBJ2-1, is SQTIHQWPATLVQPVGSPLSLECTVEGTSNPNLYWYRQAAGRGLQLLFYSVGIGQISSEVPQNLSASRPQDRQFILSSKKLLLSDSGFYLCAWGDLNEQFFGPGTRLTVL.

This clone was detected only once. The chain combines TRBV7-6 with TRBJ2-5; 11 bases fit TRBD2. Germline V gene data show CDR1 as SGHVS and CDR2 as FNYEAQ. This CDR3 has 16 residues. The V segment lost 5 bases and the J segment 0 bases; nucleotides outside the gene matches: 5. DNA of the CDR3: TGTGCCAGCAGCCCCGGGACTAGCGGATACCAAGAGACCCAGTACTTC. The encoded protein is CASSPGTSGYQETQYF.

This clone was observed a handful of times. The V gene is TRBV7-2, the J gene TRBJ2-3, with D uncertain. The CDR3 is made up of 14 amino acids. Germline V gene data show CDR1 as SGHTA and CDR2 as FQGNSA. The V end was cut by 3 bases, the J end by 0 bases, with 7 bases between. This CDR3 reads CASSFLTSTDTQYF. CDR3 nucleotides: TGTGCCAGCAGCTTCCTAACTAGCACAGATACGCAGTATTTT.

This sequence joins TRBV5-1 and TRBJ2-2; 8 bases are a match to TRBD1. The CDR3 is made up of 16 amino acids. V gave up 3 bases and J gave up 0 bases; unmatched junction bases: 4. The germline CDR1 and CDR2 sequences are SGHRS and YFSETQ. CDR3 bases: TGCGCCAGCAGCTCCAGGGGGCGTGCGAACACCGGGGAGCTGTTTTTT. Protein sequence: CASSSRGRANTGELFF. The whole variable domain, remainder taken from reference TRBV5-1 and TRBJ2-2, is KAGVTQTPRYLIKTRGQQVTLSCSPISGHRSVSWYQQTPGQGLQFLFEYFSETQRNKGNFPGRFSGRQFSNSRSEMNVSTLELGDSALYLCASSSRGRANTGELFFGEGSRLTVL.

The V and J genes are TRBV28 and TRBJ2-7, with 7 nucleotides matching TRBD1. The V gene's germline CDR1 is MDHEN and CDR2 SYDVKM. The ends lost 4 bases at V and 1 base at J; junction bases unmatched: 4. This CDR3 comprises 14 residues. CDR3 bases: TGTGCCAGCAGTTCGGACAGGAGATCCTACGAGCAGTACTTC. Translating gives CASSSDRRSYEQYF.

CDR3 nucleotide sequence: TGTGCCAGCAGTTTGGGGGGGACCCGCACAGATACGCAGTATTTT. Translated, it gives CASSLGGTRTDTQYF. The chain carries TRBV27 and TRBJ2-3, with TRBD2 matching 7 bases. Trimming took 3 bases from V and 1 from J; bases not matched to a gene: 4. Germline values: CDR1 MNHEY, CDR2 SMNVEV (reference sequence). The CDR3 runs 15 residues.

This clone was seen a few times. The chain has TRBV4-2 and TRBJ1-2, with D possibly TRBD1 on 6 matching bases. Germline CDR1 and CDR2: LGHNA and YNFKEQ. V was pared by 1 base and J by 7 bases, with 22 bases between. The CDR3 contains 17 residues. DNA of the CDR3: TGTGCCAGCAGCCAAGGAGGGGGGGGGCGAAGGGTGGGTGGCTACACCTTC. Protein product: CASSQGGGGRRVGGYTF.

A few counts support this clone. The genes are TRBV13 and TRBJ2-3, with 7 bases matching TRBD2. CDR1 is PRHDT, CDR2 FYEKMQ, per germline (reference sequence). This CDR3 contains 15 residues. The V gene end was trimmed by 7 bases and the J gene end by 0 bases; junction bases not matched to a gene: 7. The CDR3 sequence: CASTESGASTDTQYF. Written as DNA, the CDR3 is TGTGCCAGCACGGAGAGCGGGGCTAGCACAGATACGCAGTATTTT.

The chain joins TRBV2 to TRBJ2-1, with 9 bases that match TRBD1. Looked up from germline, CDR1 is SNHLY and CDR2 is FYNNEI. The CDR3 totals 18 residues. Trimming cost V 2 bases and J 5 bases; bases outside gene matches: 13. The CDR3 spells CASSEWDRAPLSHNEQFF. The CDR3 DNA sequence: TGTGCCAGCAGTGAATGGGACAGGGCTCCCCTTTCTCACAATGAGCAGTTCTTC.

This CDR3 is CASSFLKGDAGELFF. CDR3 sequence (DNA): TGTGCCAGCAGCTTCTTGAAGGGGGATGCCGGGGAGCTGTTTTTT. This rearrangement joins TRBV5-5 to TRBJ2-2, with D possibly TRBD1 on 6 matching bases. Per germline, CDR1 SGHKS and CDR2 YYEKEE (reference sequence). Between the trimmed V and J ends, which lost 2 bases and 6 bases, there was a span of 14 bases. The CDR3 consists of 15 residues.

The V and J genes are TRBV6-1 and TRBJ2-7; no firm D call. From germline, CDR1 is MNHNS and CDR2 SASEGT. The CDR3 consists of 15 residues. V lost 8 bases and J 3 bases, leaving 20 bases between the germline ends. The CDR3 DNA follows: TGTGCCAGCTTGTGGGCCCCGTCAAAAGGCTACGAGCAGTACTTC. This encodes CASLWAPSKGYEQYF.

The CDR3 DNA reads TGTGCCAGCGCTCGCCAGATGGAGGTCCCCTACGAGCAGTACTTC. This sequence encodes CASARQMEVPYEQYF. This chain uses TRBV6-1 with TRBJ2-7; perhaps TRBD2 as D (5 bases). Looked up from germline, CDR1 is MNHNS and CDR2 is SASEGT. This CDR3 is 15 amino acids long. V lost 8 bases to trimming and J lost 2 bases, with 19 bases between them.

The chain carries TRBV5-1 and TRBJ1-1; a weak D match, TRBD1 (5 bases). Between the trimmed V and J ends, which lost 2 bases and 4 bases, there was a span of 12 bases. The CDR3 contains 14 residues. Germline CDR1 and CDR2: SGHRS and YFSETQ. CDR3 coding DNA: TGCGCCAGCAGCTTTCAGTGGGGCGGCACTGAAGCTTTCTTT. Translating gives CASSFQWGGTEAFF.

This clone appeared a few times. The V gene is TRBV2, the J gene TRBJ2-1; 7 bases fit TRBD2. This CDR3 has 14 amino acids. J lost 5 bases, V lost 6 bases, and 7 bases had no gene match. Germline-derived CDR1 and CDR2 are SNHLY and FYNNEI. This chain's CDR3 is CASSPSGFNNEQFF. CDR3 in DNA: TGTGCCAGCAGCCCTAGCGGCTTCAACAATGAGCAGTTCTTC.